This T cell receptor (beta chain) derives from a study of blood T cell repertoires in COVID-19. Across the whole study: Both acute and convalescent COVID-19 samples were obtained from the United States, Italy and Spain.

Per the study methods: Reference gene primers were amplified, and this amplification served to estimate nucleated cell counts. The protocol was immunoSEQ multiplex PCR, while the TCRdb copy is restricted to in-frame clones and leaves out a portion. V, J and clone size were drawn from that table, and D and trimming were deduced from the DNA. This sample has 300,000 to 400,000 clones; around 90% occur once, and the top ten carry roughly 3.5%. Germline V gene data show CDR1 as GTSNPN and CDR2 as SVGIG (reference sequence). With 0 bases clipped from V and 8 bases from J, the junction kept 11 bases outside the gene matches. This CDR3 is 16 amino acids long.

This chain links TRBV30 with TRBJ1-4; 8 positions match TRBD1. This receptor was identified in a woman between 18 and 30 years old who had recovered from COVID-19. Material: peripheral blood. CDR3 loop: CAWSVGQGADSEKLFF. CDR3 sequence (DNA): TGTGCCTGGAGTGTAGGGCAGGGGGCGGATAGCGAAAAACTGTTTTTT.